This TCR delta chain was obtained from a study of γδ T cells in repeated Plasmodium falciparum infection (dated by TCRdb to the early 2020s). At the level of the whole study: Malian children exposed to intense seasonal malaria transmission were enrolled in the natural-infection arm and compared with Australian children matched for age and gender. Using both natural infection in Mali and controlled human malaria infection, the study looked at the way repeated Plasmodium falciparum infection shapes the human gammadelta T cell repertoire. Four controlled human malaria infections were administered to about 5 malaria-naive U.S. adults over roughly 600 days by bites from P. falciparum NF54-infected Anopheles stephensi mosquitoes. Samples were collected from controlled-infection subjects at baseline, immediately before selected infections, and 21 days after each infection. Malian gammadelta TCR repertoires were analysed cross-sectionally during no-transmission periods and were analysed longitudinally across acute febrile malaria episodes.

In the germline V gene, CDR1 corresponds to TSWWSYY and CDR2 to QGS. The cysteine opens and the phenylalanine closes a CDR3 of 16 amino acids. This entry keeps only the CDR3 DNA: 48 bases, framed from base 1. Libraries were built with multiplex PCR. These reads were obtained on an Illumina MiSeq. Every sorted gammadelta T cell sample had both its TCR gamma (TRG) and TCR delta (TRD) chains sequenced. On the authors' methods: The repertoire analyses drew on clonotype tree plots, the accumulated frequency of the top 20 clonotypes, and diversity index (DI) and D75 metrics. Identical DNA sequences were merged into single rows after TCRdb reprocessed the public reads with CATT. These V and J calls are TCRdb output, not the study's own analysis. The sample table records 90,000 or so delta-chain clones; more than 0.85% of these occur just once. The ten largest clonotypes hold around a tenth of the sample. Comments on this clone: The target of this receptor is not known. A far larger clone differs by one base, so this is likely a read error.

For bulk TCR repertoire analysis, Vgamma9/Vdelta2+ and Vdelta2-negative gammadelta T cell populations were isolated by flow sorting from peripheral blood mononuclear cells. Broader findings and caveats from the paper: Across time and infection, the Vgamma9/Vdelta2+ TCR repertoires showed a highly stable polyclonal makeup, with many TCRgamma sequences overlapping between individuals. The Malian cohort was drawn from a small rural village made up mostly of one ethnic group, which limits generalizability. In Vdelta2-negative, largely Vdelta1+, gammadelta TCR repertoires, repeated controlled infections appeared to drive waves of new clonotype selection. Analysis of inter-individual variability in gammadelta T cell responses was limited by the small size of the controlled-infection cohort. Compared with the repertoires of Australian children, the Vdelta2-negative gammadelta TCR repertoires of Malian children appeared more clonally expanded, less diverse and less shared.

Sequencing input: gamma-delta T cells from blood. The sequence derives from a pool of human donors (malaria-infected and uninfected, not separated). The V gene was identified as TRDV1, while no J gene was called; the listed D gene, TRDD3, was not tested against the DNA. The CDR3 protein sequence reads: CALGDPPYERTDKLIF. The DNA sequence is as follows: TGTGCTCTTGGGGACCCCCCCTACGAGCGAACCGATAAGCTCATCTTT.